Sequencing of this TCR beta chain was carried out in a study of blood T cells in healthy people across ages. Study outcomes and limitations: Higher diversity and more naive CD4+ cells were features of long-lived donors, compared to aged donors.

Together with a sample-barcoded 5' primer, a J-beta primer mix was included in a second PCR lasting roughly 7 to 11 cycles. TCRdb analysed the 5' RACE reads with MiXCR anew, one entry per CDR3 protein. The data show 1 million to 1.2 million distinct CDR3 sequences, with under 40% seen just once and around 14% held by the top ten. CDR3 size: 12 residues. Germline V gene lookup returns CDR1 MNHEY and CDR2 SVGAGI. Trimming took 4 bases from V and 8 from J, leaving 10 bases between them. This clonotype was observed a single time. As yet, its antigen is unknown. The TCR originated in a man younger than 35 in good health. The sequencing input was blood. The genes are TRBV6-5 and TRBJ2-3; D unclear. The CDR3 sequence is CASSSNMGTQYF. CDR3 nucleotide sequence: TGTGCCAGCAGTTCCAACATGGGTACGCAGTATTTT.